These T cell receptor beta chains were read from a single sample in a study of T-cell reconstitution after alpha-beta-depleted transplantation in children. TCRdb re-derived calls from the PCR reads in MiXCR, one entry per CDR3 protein. This sample has hundreds of thousands of distinct CDR3 sequences, with 11% found just once. The input for sequencing was PBMCs, taken before TCRalphabeta/CD19-depleted stem cell transplant. These receptors originate from a child in the first two years of life with acute myeloid leukemia, due to receive a stem cell transplant. Each CDR3 is given with its conserved first and last residue. A D gene is named only where the DNA matches it firmly. A clone size is listed for some rows: how often the clone was seen (once, few, many), or a class if it is expanded.

TRBJ2-4 TRBD2 TRBV19 NA TGTGCCAGTAGGTTGACTAGCGGGGGGCTGCTAGCCAAAAACATTCAGTACTTC CASRLTSGGLLAKNIQYF
TRBJ2-7 TRBD1 TRBV28 once TGTGCCAGCAACAGGGGACGCGGCGAGCGGTACTTC CASNRGRGERYF
TRBJ2-1 TRBD2 TRBV4-2 many TGTGCCAGCAGCCAAAGCGGGAGCCCCTACAATGAGCAGTTCTTC CASSQSGSPYNEQFF
TRBJ2-1 TRBD2 TRBV24-1 many TGTGCCACCAGTGATTTTATTAGCGGGGGGGATGAGCAGTTCTTC CATSDFISGGDEQFF
TRBJ1-2 NA TRBV20-1 many TGCAGTGCTAGAGATTTGGGGGCAGGAGATCTTTATGGCTACACCTTC CSARDLGAGDLYGYTF
TRBJ2-1 NA TRBV5-1 many TGCGCCAGCAGCTTAATCGCTAGATTCTCCGATGAGCAGTTCTTC CASSLIARFSDEQFF
TRBJ2-7 TRBD2 TRBV7-9 NA TGTGCCAGCGCGGGGGGTCACTACGAGCAGTACTTC CASAGGHYEQYF
TRBJ1-4 TRBD1 TRBV2 many TGTGCCAGCAGAGTAACAGGGGTCCGACTGTTTTTT CASRVTGVRLFF
TRBJ2-7 NA TRBV24-1 NA TGTGCCACCACGGGGAAGGCCTACGAGCAGTACTTC CATTGKAYEQYF
TRBJ1-4 TRBD1 TRBV7-7 NA TGTGCCTGCAGCTCTACAGGGGGACTAAATGAAAAACTGTTTTTT CACSSTGGLNEKLFF
TRBJ1-3 NA TRBV6-6 many TGTGCCAGCAGAGACTCTGGAAACACCATATATTTT CASRDSGNTIYF
TRBJ1-1 NA TRBV5-1 many TGCGCCAGCAGCTATACAGGGTCTCGAGAAGCTTTCTTT CASSYTGSREAFF
TRBJ2-7 NA TRBV20-1 many TGCAGTGCTAGAGATAGACGCGAGGGGAAAAGCTCCTACGAGCAGTACTTC CSARDRREGKSSYEQYF
TRBJ1-1 NA TRBV28 many TGTGCCAGCAGTTTAAGCCCCACCCTTAGCACTGAAGCTTTCTTT CASSLSPTLSTEAFF
TRBJ2-5 NA TRBV20-1 NA TGCAGTGCTAGAGTCGGTACGCGGACCCAGTACTTC CSARVGTRTQYF
TRBJ1-1 NA TRBV29-1 many TGCAGCGCCAGGGAGTCCACTGAAGCTTTCTTT CSARESTEAFF
TRBJ1-2 NA TRBV28 many TGTGCCAGCAGTTTCGGGGGTGAGGGTAACTATGGCTACACCTTC CASSFGGEGNYGYTF
TRBJ2-3 NA TRBV2 many TGTGCCAGCAGTGACGGGCTAGAGGGTACGCAGTATTTT CASSDGLEGTQYF
TRBJ2-6 NA TRBV20-1 NA TGCTGTGCTAGAGATCAAAGGGGAGGGGCCAACGTCCTGACTTTC CCARDQRGGANVLTF
TRBJ2-3 NA TRBV29-1 many TGCAGCGGATATGTCCGGACTAAGGATACGCAGTATTTT CSGYVRTKDTQYF
TRBJ1-1 TRBD1 TRBV29-1 many TGCAGCGTTCAGGGACAGGGGAACACTGAAGCTTTCTTT CSVQGQGNTEAFF
TRBJ2-5 NA TRBV11-2 NA TGTGCCAGCAGCTTAGGAGTTTTGACGGAGACCCAGTACTTC CASSLGVLTETQYF
TRBJ2-7 TRBD2 TRBV5-6 many TGTGCCAGTGGGATAGCGGGAGGTACATACGAGCAGTACTTC CASGIAGGTYEQYF
TRBJ2-1 NA TRBV10-2 NA TGCGCCAGCAGTTTTCAGGGAATGTCCTACAATGAGCAGTTCTTC CASSFQGMSYNEQFF
TRBJ1-4 NA TRBV3-1 NA TGTGCCAGCAGCCAAGAAACAACAACTAATGAAAAACTGTTTTTT CASSQETTTNEKLFF
TRBJ2-3 NA TRBV14 NA TGTGCCAGCAGCCTCACCTACACAGATACGCAGTATTTT CASSLTYTDTQYF
TRBJ1-1 NA TRBV15 many TGTGCCACCAGCAGAGGACAGGAACGGGACACTGAAGCTTTCTTT CATSRGQERDTEAFF
TRBJ2-1 NA TRBV5-1 many TGCGCCAGCAGCTTAGGGTTTGAGCAGTTCTTC CASSLGFEQFF
TRBJ1-1 NA TRBV20-1 many TGCAGTGCTACCCACATTGGGAACACTGAAGCTTTCTTT CSATHIGNTEAFF
TRBJ2-7 NA TRBV25-1 many TGTGCCAGCAGTCCCGGCGGCCAGATGGACGAGCAGTACTTC CASSPGGQMDEQYF
TRBJ1-1 TRBD1 TRBV7-3 NA TGTGCCAGCAGCCCTATGGCCGTGGGACAGGGATTGAACACTGAAGCTTTCTTT CASSPMAVGQGLNTEAFF